The 8 T cell receptor beta chains presented below share a single source sample, sequenced in a study of blood T cells in healthy people across ages. A second about 7 to 11 cycle PCR used barcoded and J-beta primers. Using its own MiXCR run on the 5' RACE reads, TCRdb lists one record per CDR3 protein. This sample carries hundreds of thousands of distinct CDR3 sequences, more than 40% of them seen once, and the ten largest clones take roughly 19%. The sequencing sample was made of blood. Receptors were obtained from a man aged 55 to 70 in good health.

In nucleotides, the CDR3 is TGCAGTGCTAGACCACCCTCGAAGAGCTACGAGCAGTACTTC. Translated: CSARPPSKSYEQYF. The rearrangement uses TRBV20-1 and TRBJ2-7; D is unclear. Germline V gives CDR1 DFQATT, CDR2 SNEGSKA (reference sequence). V lost 2 bases and J 3 bases, leaving 14 bases between the germline ends. The CDR3 has 14 amino acids.

The rearrangement joins TRBV20-1 to TRBJ2-7; perhaps D is TRBD1 or TRBD2 (5 bases each). In germline, CDR1 is DFQATT, CDR2 SNEGSKA (reference sequence). The CDR3 loop spans 19 amino acids. The germline V and J ends were trimmed by 5 bases and 4 bases, with 33 bases remaining between them. The CDR3 spells CSARGPPRYDGKKGYEQYF. The CDR3, as DNA: TGCAGTGCTCGGGGACCCCCACGATACGACGGCAAAAAGGGATACGAGCAGTACTTC.

V gene TRBV20-1 combines with J gene TRBJ2-5, with TRBD2 as a possible D gene (5 bases). The better agreement between TRBJ2-7 and the DNA end casts doubt on the J call. The CDR3 loop spans 15 amino acids. CDR1 and CDR2 (germline): DFQATT, SNEGSKA (reference sequence). The CDR3 DNA is TGCAGTGCTAGTCACGGGGAGACTGGGGTAGGCGAGCAGTACTTC. Its translation: CSASHGETGVGEQYF.

This chain connects TRBV12-3 or TRBV12-4 to TRBJ1-5; 9 bases line up with TRBD1. The length of the CDR3 is 15 residues. J lost 5 bases, V lost 7 bases, and 9 bases had no gene match. The CDR3 sequence is CASTGTGTIDQPQHF. The CDR3 nucleotides read TGTGCCAGCACCGGGACAGGGACAATCGATCAGCCCCAGCATTTT.

Concerning this clonotype itself: A much larger clone lies a single base off, so this may be a read error. This rearrangement joins TRBV12-3 or TRBV12-4 to TRBJ2-1; TRBD1 aligns across 9 bases. Losses at the gene ends were 5 bases for V and 13 bases for J; bases not matched to a gene: 15. This CDR3 spans 15 amino acids. CDR3 bases: TGTGCCAGCAGTCCAGGGACAGGGTGGGAAGAGACCCAGTTCTTC. Translating gives CASSPGTGWEETQFF.

In its sample, this clonotype was seen a few times. The chain couples TRBV10-3 to TRBJ2-1; tentative D call: TRBD1 (5 bases). CDR3 length equals 14 residues. Germline V gives CDR1 ENHRY, CDR2 SYGVKD. V was shortened by 4 bases and J by 1 base, with 8 bases between the two germline ends. The CDR3 loop is CAISVQGSYNEQFF. The DNA of the CDR3 is TGTGCCATCAGTGTTCAGGGTTCCTACAATGAGCAGTTCTTC.

The gene calls are TRBV6-1 and TRBJ2-7; the D is unclear. This CDR3 is 14 amino acids long. Trimming took off 7 bases at V and 1 base at J, with 14 bases between the two ends. The germline gives CDR1 MNHNS, CDR2 SASEGT. The DNA of the CDR3 is TGTGCCAGCACCGTTCAGGTGGCGTCCTACGAGCAGTACTTC. As protein: CASTVQVASYEQYF.

The chain employs TRBV7-9 and TRBJ2-7, with D possibly being TRBD1 (7 bases). Germline V CDR1 and CDR2: SEHNR, FQNEAQ (reference sequence). V lost 5 bases to trimming and J lost 4 bases, with 18 bases between them. This CDR3 region has 15 residues. In DNA, the CDR3 is TGTGCCAGCAGCGCCCGCGGGACAGAAATATACGAGCAGTACTTC. As protein: CASSARGTEIYEQYF.